The clone carrying this T cell receptor (beta chain) was counted at least ten times. Its target is not known. These data come from a study of read filtering for tumor transcriptome and immune sequencing. Study background: TCR-mapped reads were about 4.05 to 11 million with IR-seq versus roughly 80 to 1,300 with RNA-seq. General study points: Compared with RNA-seq, IR-seq gave much higher clonotype depth and reliability.

Germline lookup yields CDR1 SEHNR and CDR2 FQNEAQ (reference sequence). Trimming removed 1 base from V and 0 bases from J, with 6 bases in between. The CDR3 loop spans 14 amino acids. The library was built from 400 ng RNA with molecular barcoded adaptors for alpha/delta and beta/gamma chains. TCRdb reprocessed the reads via MiXCR and lists one record per CDR3 protein. The profile shows 35,000 to 50,000 distinct CDR3 sequences, around 19% of them singletons. The chain combines TRBV7-9 with TRBJ1-1, with no clear D. Sequencing was performed on a population of CD138-negative cells sorted from bone marrow. The receptor was isolated from a donor at least 40 years old with multiple myeloma. DNA of the CDR3: TGTGCCAGCAGCTTAGGCGGTCTGAACACTGAAGCTTTCTTT. Its translation is CASSLGGLNTEAFF.